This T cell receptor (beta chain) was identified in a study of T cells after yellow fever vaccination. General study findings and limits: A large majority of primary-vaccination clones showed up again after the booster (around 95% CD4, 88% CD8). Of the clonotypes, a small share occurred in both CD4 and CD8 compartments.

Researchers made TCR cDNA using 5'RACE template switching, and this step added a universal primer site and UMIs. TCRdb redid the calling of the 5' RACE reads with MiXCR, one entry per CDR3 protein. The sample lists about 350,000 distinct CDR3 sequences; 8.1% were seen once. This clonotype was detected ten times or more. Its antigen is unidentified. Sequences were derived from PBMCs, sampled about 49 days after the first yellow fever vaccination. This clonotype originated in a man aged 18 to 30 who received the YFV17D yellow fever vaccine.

CDR3 sequence (DNA): TGTGCCAGCAGCAAAAATGATCAGCTCGAAGCTTTCTTT. Residues: CASSKNDQLEAFF. The chain carries TRBV3-1 and TRBJ1-1; unclear D gene. The CDR3 runs to 13 residues. Germline-derived CDR1 and CDR2 are LGHDT and YNNKEL (reference sequence). V was clipped by 5 bases and J by 8 bases, with 15 bases between them.